The clone carrying this T cell receptor (beta chain) was counted ten times or more. These data belong to a study of human T cells and chemical hapten exposure. Overall study context: The cohort included alopecia areata under or over 50% scalp, totalis and universalis.

Time point reported: pre-sensitization, week 0. Treatment: therapeutic diphenylcyclopropenone sensitization with weekly scalp DPC. The CDR3 is made up of 14 amino acids. Trimming took 6 bases from V and 0 from J, leaving 11 bases between them. Per the germline V gene, CDR1 is MNHEY and CDR2 is SMNVEV (reference sequence). Each CDR3 protein is one row after TCRdb ran MiXCR on the RACE reads. The sample holds roughly 40,000 distinct CDR3 sequences, roughly 12% seen once. The sequences come from whole blood, collected in connection with sensitization to the hapten diphenylcyclopropenone (DPC). V usage is TRBV27 and J usage is TRBJ1-2; D perhaps matches TRBD1 (5 bases). The clonotype originates from a woman in her twenties or thirties with alopecia areata. Some clones in this sample may be carry-over from other donors' samples. CDR3 amino acids: CASRDPTANYGYTF. For the CDR3, the DNA is TGTGCCAGCAGAGACCCGACAGCTAACTATGGCTACACCTTC.